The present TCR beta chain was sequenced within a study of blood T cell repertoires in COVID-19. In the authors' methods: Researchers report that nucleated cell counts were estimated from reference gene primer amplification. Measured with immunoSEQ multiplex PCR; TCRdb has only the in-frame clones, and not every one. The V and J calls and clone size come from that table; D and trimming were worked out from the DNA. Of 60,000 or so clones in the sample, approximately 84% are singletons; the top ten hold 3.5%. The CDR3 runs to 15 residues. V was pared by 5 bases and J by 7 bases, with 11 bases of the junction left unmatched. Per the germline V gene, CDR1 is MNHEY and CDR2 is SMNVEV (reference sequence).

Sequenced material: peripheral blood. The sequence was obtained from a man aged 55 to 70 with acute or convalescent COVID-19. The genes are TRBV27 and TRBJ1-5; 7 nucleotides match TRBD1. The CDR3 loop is CASSPGGGWEQPQHF. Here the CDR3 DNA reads TGTGCCAGCAGTCCAGGGGGAGGATGGGAGCAGCCCCAGCATTTT.